These T cell receptor beta chains were read from a single sample in a study of blood T cell repertoires in COVID-19. TCRdb's copy holds only in-frame clones and misses some; the assay was immunoSEQ multiplex PCR. The sample includes more than 200,000 clones, about four fifths of them seen just once. Sequences were obtained from peripheral blood. Receptors originate from a woman aged 50 to 60 with acute or convalescent COVID-19. CDR3s include the opening cysteine and the closing phenylalanine or tryptophan. D genes are given only for firm matches. The size of a clone is reported for some rows only, either as once, few or many, or as a class for expanded clones.

cdr3_length,d_call,clone_size,j_call,v_call,cdr3_aa,cdr3_nt
13,TRBD2,NA,TRBJ2-2,TRBV24-1,CATAGGQTGELFF,TGTGCCACGGCGGGGGGTCAGACCGGGGAGCTGTTTTTT
14,TRBD2,once,TRBJ2-5,TRBV19,CASSTTSGEETQYF,TGTGCCAGTAGTACAACTAGCGGGGAAGAGACCCAGTACTTC
16,TRBD1,NA,TRBJ2-1,TRBV28,CASSLPGQGSYNEQFF,TGTGCCAGCAGTTTACCCGGACAGGGGAGCTACAATGAGCAGTTCTTC
15,TRBD2,few,TRBJ2-5,TRBV10-1,CASSDRLAGLETQYF,TGCGCCAGCAGTGACAGACTAGCGGGACTAGAGACCCAGTACTTC
15,TRBD1,few,TRBJ2-2,TRBV11-3,CASSLTDRDTGELFF,TGTGCCAGCAGCTTAACCGACAGGGACACCGGGGAGCTGTTTTTT
14,TRBD2,few,TRBJ2-1,TRBV10-3,CAISVKRGEGEQFF,TGTGCCATCAGTGTAAAGCGGGGGGAGGGTGAGCAGTTCTTC
14,NA,NA,TRBJ1-2,TRBV18,CASSPPPGGGGYTF,TGTGCCAGCTCACCACCGCCGGGTGGCGGTGGCTACACCTTC
15,NA,NA,TRBJ1-5,TRBV27,CASSLSSDGGGPQHF,TGTGCCAGCAGTTTATCATCGGACGGGGGAGGGCCCCAGCATTTT
14,NA,NA,TRBJ1-2,TRBV28,CASSLWGSLYGYTF,TGTGCCAGCAGTTTATGGGGCAGCTTATATGGCTACACCTTC
16,TRBD2,NA,TRBJ2-7,TRBV27,CASSFLGVAGVGEQYF,TGTGCCAGCAGTTTCCTGGGGGTAGCGGGAGTGGGCGAGCAGTACTTC
17,TRBD2,NA,TRBJ2-3,TRBV9,CASSASSGRVITDTQYF,TGTGCCAGCAGTGCCTCTAGCGGGAGGGTAATCACAGATACGCAGTATTTT
14,NA,NA,TRBJ1-2,TRBV24-1,CATSERGTNYGYTF,TGTGCCACCAGTGAAAGGGGAACTAACTATGGCTACACCTTC
14,TRBD1,NA,TRBJ1-1,TRBV27,CASSFKQGITEAFF,TGTGCCAGCAGTTTTAAACAGGGGATCACTGAAGCTTTCTTT
15,TRBD2,once,TRBJ2-1,TRBV5-4,CASSLSSGRASEQFF,TGTGCCAGCAGCTTATCTAGCGGGAGGGCCTCTGAGCAGTTCTTC
15,NA,NA,TRBJ2-3,TRBV28,CASSLRQFSTDTQYF,TGTGCCAGCAGTCTACGACAGTTTAGCACAGATACGCAGTATTTT
14,TRBD2,NA,TRBJ2-7,TRBV5-1,CASSLGGSIHEQYF,TGCGCCAGCAGCTTAGGCGGGAGTATCCACGAGCAGTACTTC
15,TRBD1,NA,TRBJ2-5,TRBV15,CATSRVPQGAVTQYF,TGTGCCACCAGCAGAGTCCCGCAGGGGGCCGTGACCCAGTACTTC
18,TRBD2,NA,TRBJ2-1,TRBV10-3,CAISKLTGLAEVNNEQFF,TGTGCCATCAGTAAGTTGACGGGACTAGCGGAGGTTAACAATGAGCAGTTCTTC
14,NA,NA,TRBJ2-2,TRBV6-5,CASSYGTLTGELFF,TGTGCCAGCAGTTACGGGACTCTCACCGGGGAGCTGTTTTTT
13,NA,NA,TRBJ1-2,TRBV14,CASSTGIKGGYTF,TGTGCCAGCAGTACCGGGATTAAAGGGGGCTACACCTTC
15,NA,NA,TRBJ2-5,TRBV10-3,CAISAGGTTPGTQYF,TGTGCCATCAGTGCTGGCGGAACTACACCGGGGACCCAGTACTTC
16,NA,NA,TRBJ2-1,TRBV6-5,CASSYGGGPYNNEQFF,TGTGCCAGCAGTTACGGTGGAGGGCCCTACAACAATGAGCAGTTCTTC
16,NA,NA,TRBJ2-3,TRBV14,CASSLGGSGALYTQYF,TGTGCCAGCAGCCTCGGAGGATCAGGGGCGCTATATACGCAGTATTTT
12,NA,NA,TRBJ2-1,TRBV28,CASNTRGNEQFF,TGTGCCAGCAATACTCGGGGTAATGAGCAGTTCTTC
16,TRBD1,NA,TRBJ1-2,TRBV10-3,CAISRQGASSTYGYTF,TGTGCCATCAGCAGACAGGGGGCTTCATCTACTTATGGCTACACCTTC
17,NA,NA,TRBJ2-6,TRBV18,CASSPTLSGSGANVLTF,TGTGCCAGCTCACCCACACTGAGCGGCTCTGGGGCCAACGTCCTGACTTTC
13,NA,NA,TRBJ2-5,TRBV24-1,CATSRRRGETQYF,TGTGCCACCAGCAGACGGAGAGGGGAGACCCAGTACTTC
13,TRBD1,once,TRBJ2-7,TRBV6-5,CASRRTGVYEQYF,TGTGCCAGCAGGAGAACAGGGGTCTACGAGCAGTACTTC
13,NA,NA,TRBJ2-1,TRBV19,CASSSGIYNEQFF,TGTGCCAGTAGTAGCGGAATCTACAATGAGCAGTTCTTC
18,TRBD2,NA,TRBJ2-2,TRBV4-1,CASSQGSLLAGSAGELFF,TGCGCCAGCAGCCAAGGATCCCTCTTAGCGGGTAGCGCCGGGGAGCTGTTTTTT
16,TRBD2,NA,TRBJ2-3,TRBV24-1,CATSDPTSSGGDTQYF,TGTGCCACCAGTGACCCTACTAGCTCGGGGGGAGATACGCAGTATTTT
14,TRBD1,once,TRBJ2-5,TRBV24-1,CATAKTGTGETQYF,TGTGCCACCGCTAAGACCGGGACAGGGGAGACCCAGTACTTC
14,NA,once,TRBJ1-1,TRBV5-5,CASSLLGAGTEAFF,TGTGCCAGCAGCTTGTTGGGGGCAGGGACTGAAGCTTTCTTT
16,TRBD1,NA,TRBJ2-2,TRBV5-4,CASSLARGLNTGELFF,TGTGCCAGCAGCTTGGCCAGGGGGTTAAACACCGGGGAGCTGTTTTTT
13,NA,NA,TRBJ1-5,TRBV7-2,CASSMDRSQPQHF,TGTGCCAGCAGCATGGACAGATCACAGCCCCAGCATTTT
14,NA,NA,TRBJ1-1,TRBV5-1,CASTVKSEGTEAFF,TGCGCCAGCACCGTCAAAAGTGAGGGGACAGAAGCTTTCTTT
12,NA,once,TRBJ2-7,TRBV5-1,CASSLGGYEQYF,TGCGCCAGCAGCTTGGGCGGATACGAGCAGTACTTC
15,NA,NA,TRBJ1-4,TRBV3-1/TRBV3-2,CASSQSRGSGEKLFF,TGTGCCAGCAGCCAGAGCAGGGGATCAGGTGAAAAACTGTTTTTT
16,NA,few,TRBJ2-7,TRBV9,CASSPMSAGLHYEQYF,TGTGCCAGCAGCCCGATGTCGGCGGGGCTTCACTACGAGCAGTACTTC
14,NA,NA,TRBJ1-1,TRBV28,CASSVGGSDTEAFF,TGTGCCAGCTCGGTCGGGGGGTCGGACACTGAAGCTTTCTTT
16,TRBD2,NA,TRBJ2-1,TRBV11-2,CASSSDGTSSYNEQFF,TGTGCCAGCAGCTCAGACGGGACTAGCTCCTACAATGAGCAGTTCTTC
14,NA,NA,TRBJ2-6,TRBV30,CAWSVSLGANVLTF,TGTGCCTGGAGTGTATCCCTGGGGGCCAACGTCCTGACTTTC
12,NA,NA,TRBJ1-2,TRBV12-3/TRBV12-4,CANSQGGYGYTF,TGTGCCAACAGCCAGGGAGGCTATGGCTACACCTTC
12,TRBD1,few,TRBJ1-5,TRBV24-1,CAPDRANQPQHF,TGTGCCCCGGACAGGGCTAATCAGCCCCAGCATTTT
16,TRBD2,NA,TRBJ2-7,TRBV3-1/TRBV3-2,CASSQGLAYIPYEQYF,TGTGCCAGCAGCCAAGGACTAGCTTACATCCCCTACGAGCAGTACTTC
19,TRBD2,NA,TRBJ2-7,TRBV4-2,CASSQDWFRGTSGRYEQYF,TGTGCCAGCAGCCAAGATTGGTTTAGGGGGACTAGCGGGAGGTACGAGCAGTACTTC
15,NA,once,TRBJ2-3,TRBV7-6,CASSLGLSDTDTQYF,TGTGCCAGCAGCTTAGGACTGAGCGACACAGATACGCAGTATTTT
16,TRBD2,NA,TRBJ2-1,TRBV7-2,CASSLGSGLGNNEQFF,TGTGCCAGCAGCTTAGGTTCCGGACTAGGTAACAATGAGCAGTTCTTC
13,NA,NA,TRBJ1-4,TRBV29-1,CSVRGGGNEKLFF,TGCAGCGTCCGCGGCGGGGGGAATGAAAAACTGTTTTTT
15,TRBD1,NA,TRBJ2-7,TRBV27,CASSLTGTGAYEQYF,TGTGCCAGCAGTTTAACCGGGACAGGGGCCTACGAGCAGTACTTC
15,TRBD2,NA,TRBJ2-3,TRBV3-1/TRBV3-2,CASSHPAGAGDTQYF,TGTGCCAGCAGCCACCCAGCGGGAGCCGGGGATACGCAGTATTTT
14,NA,NA,TRBJ2-2,TRBV9,CASSVGQRGGELFF,TGTGCCAGCAGCGTAGGACAGCGCGGCGGGGAGCTGTTTTTT
15,TRBD2,NA,TRBJ2-5,TRBV7-9,CASSLGGAGGKTQYF,TGTGCCAGCAGCCTAGGGGGTGCGGGGGGGAAGACCCAGTACTTC
10,NA,NA,TRBJ2-1,TRBV28,CASSTREQFF,TGTGCCAGCAGTACCAGAGAGCAGTTCTTC
15,NA,NA,TRBJ1-4,TRBV25-1,CASSAAGPPEEKLFF,TGTGCCAGCAGTGCAGCAGGGCCGCCAGAAGAAAAACTGTTTTTT